This T cell receptor beta chain was sequenced for a study of T cells in Graves' hyperthyroidism and ophthalmopathy. The length of the CDR3 is 14 residues. V was pared by 5 bases and J by 3 bases, with 5 bases of the junction left unmatched. Per the germline V gene, CDR1 is SGHTA and CDR2 is FQGTGA. This clonotype showed up many times. Regions amplified from RNA transcripts were the TCR beta CDR3 regions. TCR CDR3 underwent first-round RT-PCR with the HTBI primer set. TCRdb re-analysed the multiplex PCR reads in MiXCR, keeping a single row per CDR3 protein. The data show 380,000 or so distinct CDR3 sequences, roughly 13% seen once. The definition of stable Graves' hyperthyroidism was no ophthalmopathy progression within 18 months.

This clonotype was sampled from a woman in her 30s with Graves' hyperthyroidism. The chain combines TRBV7-3 with TRBJ2-7; 9 bases match TRBD1. Sequenced: blood. The DNA of the CDR3 is TGTGCCAGCAGCACGGACAGGGGTAGCTACGAGCAGTACTTC. It codes for CASSTDRGSYEQYF.